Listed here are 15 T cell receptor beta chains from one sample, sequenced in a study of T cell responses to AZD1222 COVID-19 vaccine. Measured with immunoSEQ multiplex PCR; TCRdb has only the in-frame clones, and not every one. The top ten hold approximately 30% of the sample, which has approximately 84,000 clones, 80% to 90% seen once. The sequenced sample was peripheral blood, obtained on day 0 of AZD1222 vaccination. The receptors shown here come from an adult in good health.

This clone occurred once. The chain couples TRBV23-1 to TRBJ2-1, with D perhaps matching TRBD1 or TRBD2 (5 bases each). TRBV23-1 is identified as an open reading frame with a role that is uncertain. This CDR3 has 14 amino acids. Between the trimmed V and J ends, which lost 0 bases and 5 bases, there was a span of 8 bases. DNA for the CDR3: TGCGCCAGCAGTCAATCCAGGGACCACAATGAGCAGTTCTTC. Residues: CASSQSRDHNEQFF.

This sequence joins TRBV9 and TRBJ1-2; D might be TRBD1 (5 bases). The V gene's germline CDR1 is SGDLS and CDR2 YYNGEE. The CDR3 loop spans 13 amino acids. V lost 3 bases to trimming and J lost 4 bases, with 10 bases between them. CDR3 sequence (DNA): TGTGCCAGCAGCGCAGCTAGGGGCTATGGCTACACCTTC. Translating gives CASSAARGYGYTF.

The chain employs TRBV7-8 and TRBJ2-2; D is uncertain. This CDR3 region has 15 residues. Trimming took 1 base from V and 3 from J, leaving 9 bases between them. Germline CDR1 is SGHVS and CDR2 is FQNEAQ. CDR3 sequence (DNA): TGTGCCAGCAGCTTAGGAAGCCGGGACACCGGGGAGCTGTTTTTT. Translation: CASSLGSRDTGELFF.

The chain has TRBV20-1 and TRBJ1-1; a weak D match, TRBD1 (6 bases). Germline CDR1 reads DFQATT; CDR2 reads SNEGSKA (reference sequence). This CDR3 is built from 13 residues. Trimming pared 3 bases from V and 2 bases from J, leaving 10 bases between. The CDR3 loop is CSASGQLNTEAFF. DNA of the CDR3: TGCAGTGCTAGTGGACAGCTAAACACTGAAGCTTTCTTT.

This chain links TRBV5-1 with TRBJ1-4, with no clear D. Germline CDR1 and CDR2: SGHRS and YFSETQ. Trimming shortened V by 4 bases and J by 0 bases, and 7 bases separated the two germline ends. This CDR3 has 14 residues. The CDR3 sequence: CASSARATNEKLFF. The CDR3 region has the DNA TGCGCCAGCAGCGCCAGAGCAACTAATGAAAAACTGTTTTTT.

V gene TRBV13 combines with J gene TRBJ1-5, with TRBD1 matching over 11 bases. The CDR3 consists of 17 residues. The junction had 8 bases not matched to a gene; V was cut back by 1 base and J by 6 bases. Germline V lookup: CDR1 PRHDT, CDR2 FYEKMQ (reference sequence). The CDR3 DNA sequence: TGTGCCAGCAGCTTAGCAGGGACAGGGGGTTCGAGTCAGCCCCAGCATTTT. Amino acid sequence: CASSLAGTGGSSQPQHF.

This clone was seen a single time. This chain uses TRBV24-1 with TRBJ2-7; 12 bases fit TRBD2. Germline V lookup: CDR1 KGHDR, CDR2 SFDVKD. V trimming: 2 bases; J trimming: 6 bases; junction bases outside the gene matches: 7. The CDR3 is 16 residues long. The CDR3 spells CATSDSSGRVRGEQYF. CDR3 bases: TGTGCCACCAGTGATTCTAGCGGGAGGGTCCGCGGCGAGCAGTACTTC.

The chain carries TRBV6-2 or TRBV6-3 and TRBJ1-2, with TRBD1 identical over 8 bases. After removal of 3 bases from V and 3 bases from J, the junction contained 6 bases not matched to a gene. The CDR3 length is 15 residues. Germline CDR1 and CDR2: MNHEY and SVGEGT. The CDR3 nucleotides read TGTGCCAGCAGTTATGCGGAGGACAGGGACTATGGCTACACCTTC. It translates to CASSYAEDRDYGYTF.

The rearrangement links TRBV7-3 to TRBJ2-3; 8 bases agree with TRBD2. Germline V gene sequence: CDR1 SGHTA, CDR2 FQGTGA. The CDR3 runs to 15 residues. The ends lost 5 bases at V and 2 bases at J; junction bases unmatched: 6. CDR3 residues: CASSQSGGFTDTQYF. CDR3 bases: TGTGCCAGCAGCCAAAGCGGGGGCTTCACAGATACGCAGTATTTT.

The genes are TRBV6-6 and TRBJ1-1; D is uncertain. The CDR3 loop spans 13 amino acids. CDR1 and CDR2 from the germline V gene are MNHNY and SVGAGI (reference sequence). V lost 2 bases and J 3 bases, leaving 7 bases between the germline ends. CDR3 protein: CASSYVTDTEAFF. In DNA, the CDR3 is TGTGCCAGCAGTTACGTAACCGACACTGAAGCTTTCTTT.

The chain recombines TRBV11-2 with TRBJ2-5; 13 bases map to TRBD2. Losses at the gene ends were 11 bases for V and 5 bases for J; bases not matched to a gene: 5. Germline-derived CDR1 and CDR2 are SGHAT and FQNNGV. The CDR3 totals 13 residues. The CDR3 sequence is CALPLAGGETQYF. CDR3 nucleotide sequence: TGTGCCCTCCCACTAGCGGGAGGGGAGACCCAGTACTTC.

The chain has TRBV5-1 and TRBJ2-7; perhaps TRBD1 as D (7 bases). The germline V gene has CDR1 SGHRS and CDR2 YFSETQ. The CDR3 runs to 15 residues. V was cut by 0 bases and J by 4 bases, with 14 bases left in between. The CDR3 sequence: CASSLGGDREYEQYF. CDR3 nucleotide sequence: TGCGCCAGCAGCTTGGGCGGGGACAGAGAATACGAGCAGTACTTC.

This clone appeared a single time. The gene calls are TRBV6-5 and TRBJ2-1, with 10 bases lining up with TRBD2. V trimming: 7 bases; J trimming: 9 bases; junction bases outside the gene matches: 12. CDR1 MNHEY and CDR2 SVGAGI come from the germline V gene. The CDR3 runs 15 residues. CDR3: CASTFRLAGVSEQFF. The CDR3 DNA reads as TGTGCCAGCACCTTCCGGCTAGCGGGAGTAAGTGAGCAGTTCTTC.

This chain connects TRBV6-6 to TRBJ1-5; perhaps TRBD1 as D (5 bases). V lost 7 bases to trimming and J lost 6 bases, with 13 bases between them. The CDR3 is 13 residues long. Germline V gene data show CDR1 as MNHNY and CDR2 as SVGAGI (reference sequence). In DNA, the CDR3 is TGTGCCAGCAACGCAGGGTCTGGTCAGCCCCAGCATTTT. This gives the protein CASNAGSGQPQHF.

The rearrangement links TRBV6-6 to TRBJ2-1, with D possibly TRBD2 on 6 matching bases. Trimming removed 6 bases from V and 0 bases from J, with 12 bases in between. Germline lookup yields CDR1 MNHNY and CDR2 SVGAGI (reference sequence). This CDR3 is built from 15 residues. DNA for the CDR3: TGTGCCAGCAGGGGGACTTACCTCTCCTACAATGAGCAGTTCTTC. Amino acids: CASRGTYLSYNEQFF.